This entry lists 13 T cell receptor beta chains sequenced from one sample in a study of TIL therapy for anti-PD-1-resistant metastatic lung cancer. Documented time point: pre-treatment sample, taken before nivolumab and TIL therapy. This was the immunoSEQ v3 assay. Here immunoSEQ multiplex PCR was the method, and the copy in TCRdb shows in-frame clones only, minus some. The data hold about 21,000 clones, with about two thirds observed a single time. The sample here was blood, taken at baseline. These receptors were collected from a person between 25 and 80 years old with non-small cell lung cancer.

This sequence joins TRBV23-1 and TRBJ2-4, with D tentatively TRBD1 or TRBD2 (5 bases each). TRBV23-1 is sorted into the ORF group, with uncertain function. This CDR3 is 18 amino acids long. Trimming cost V 4 bases and J 1 base, with 20 bases left between them. In nucleotides, the CDR3 is TGCGCCAGCAGTCTTTTCGCGCGAGGGGCAATTGCCAAAAACATTCAGTACTTC. Translated: CASSLFARGAIAKNIQYF.

The chain's CDR3 is CASRSQRGADTQYF. CDR3 in DNA: TGTGCCAGCAGGTCCCAGCGGGGGGCAGATACGCAGTATTTT. The rearrangement joins TRBV27 to TRBJ2-3, with 9 bases fitting TRBD2. Looked up from germline, CDR1 is MNHEY and CDR2 is SMNVEV (reference sequence). V was clipped by 6 bases and J by 4 bases; unmatched bases: 5. The CDR3 is made up of 14 amino acids.

The V gene is TRBV3-1 (or the pseudogene TRBV3-2), the J gene TRBJ2-5, with no clear D. CDR1 and CDR2 (germline): LGHDT, YNNKEL (reference sequence). The CDR3 covers 15 residues. Trimming removed 5 bases from V and 3 bases from J, with 16 bases in between. CDR3 in amino acids: CASSSPLRIEETQYF. DNA of the CDR3: TGTGCCAGCAGCTCCCCCTTGAGGATAGAAGAGACCCAGTACTTC.

The V call is TRBV18, the J call TRBJ1-4, with 7 bases that match TRBD1. Per the germline V gene, CDR1 is KGHSH and CDR2 is LQKENI. CDR3 size: 14 residues. V was pared by 5 bases and J by 8 bases, with 8 bases of the junction left unmatched. CDR3 nucleotide sequence: TGTGCCAGCTCATCCCGGGACAGTCGGGAAAAACTGTTTTTT. This encodes CASSSRDSREKLFF.

The chain uses TRBV5-1 and TRBJ2-1, with unresolved D. The CDR3 extends over 17 amino acids. The germline V gene has CDR1 SGHRS and CDR2 YFSETQ. V gave up 9 bases and J gave up 0 bases, with 22 bases separating them. The CDR3 sequence: CATRPYLDPSSYNEQFF. The CDR3, as DNA: TGCGCCACCCGCCCTTACTTGGACCCTAGCTCCTACAATGAGCAGTTCTTC.

This clone was recorded a few times. The V call is TRBV19, the J call TRBJ1-5; weak D call: TRBD1 (6 bases). Trimming removed 5 bases at V and 8 bases at J, with 10 bases between. The CDR3 is made up of 12 amino acids. Germline-derived CDR1 and CDR2 are LNHDA and SQIVND (reference sequence). In nucleotides, the CDR3 is TGTGCCAGTAGTGACAGGACGAAGCCCCAGCATTTT. Translation: CASSDRTKPQHF.

V is TRBV29-1 and J is TRBJ2-1, with 7 bases lining up with TRBD2. CDR1 and CDR2 (germline): SQVTM, ANQGSEA. Trimming at V came to 6 bases and at J to 8 bases, leaving 7 bases not matched to a gene. This CDR3 comprises 12 residues. The CDR3 is CSVGGVSDEQFF. CDR3 nucleotides: TGCAGCGTGGGAGGGGTGTCAGATGAGCAGTTCTTC.

This chain uses TRBV2 with TRBJ2-7; no clear D. This CDR3 is 11 amino acids long. The V end lost 4 bases, the J end lost 6 bases, and 7 bases lay between the germline ends. Germline V gene data show CDR1 as SNHLY and CDR2 as FYNNEI. The CDR3 nucleotides read TGTGCCAGCAGTGCCCGGAGCGAGCAGTACTTC. Translation: CASSARSEQYF. Using reference TRBV2 and TRBJ2-7 for the parts outside the CDR3, the full variable domain is EPEVTQTPSHQVTQMGQEVILRCVPISNHLYFYWYRQILGQKVEFLVSFYNNEISEKSEIFDDQFSVERPDGSNFTLKIRSTKLEDSAMYFCASSARSEQYFGPGTRLTVT.

The DNA for the CDR3 is TGTGCCGTGGGACAGGCCACTTGGTATGGCTACACCTTC. Translated: CAVGQATWYGYTF. The V gene is TRBV7-9, the J gene TRBJ1-2, with 8 bases lining up with TRBD1. Per germline, CDR1 SEHNR and CDR2 FQNEAQ (reference sequence). V shed 11 bases and J 5 bases; nucleotides not matched to a gene: 10. The CDR3 has 13 amino acids.

The rearrangement links TRBV6-5 to TRBJ2-7; 9 bases agree with TRBD1. After removal of 6 bases from V and 7 bases from J, the junction contained 4 bases not matched to a gene. Germline CDR1 is MNHEY and CDR2 is SVGAGI. CDR3 length: 12 residues. The CDR3 here is CASRDRGSEQYV. CDR3 coding DNA: TGTGCCAGCAGGGACAGGGGATCTGAGCAGTACGTC.

The rearrangement links TRBV5-6 to TRBJ1-2; D gene ambiguous. This CDR3 comprises 14 residues. Looked up from germline, CDR1 is SGHDT and CDR2 is YYEEEE. Trimming took 2 bases from V and 7 from J, leaving 15 bases between them. The CDR3 DNA sequence: TGTGCCAGCAGCTTTCGGGAAGGGTTGGGTGGCTACACCTTC. As protein: CASSFREGLGGYTF.

The rearrangement uses TRBV6-5 and TRBJ2-1; D is possibly TRBD2 (5 bases). Trimming took off 6 bases at V and 5 bases at J, with 14 bases between the two ends. CDR1 MNHEY and CDR2 SVGAGI come from the germline V gene. This CDR3 comprises 14 residues. This CDR3 reads CASSTPRLNNEQFF. The CDR3 nucleotides read TGTGCCAGCAGCACCCCGAGACTAAACAATGAGCAGTTCTTC.

The gene calls are TRBV7-2 and TRBJ1-1, with TRBD1 matching over 7 bases. CDR3 length: 14 residues. V was pared by 5 bases and J by 1 base, with 4 bases of the junction left unmatched. Germline V gene sequence: CDR1 SGHTA, CDR2 FQGNSA. CDR3 DNA: TGTGCCAGCAGCCCGGGGACAGCGAACACTGAAGCTTTCTTT. Residues: CASSPGTANTEAFF.